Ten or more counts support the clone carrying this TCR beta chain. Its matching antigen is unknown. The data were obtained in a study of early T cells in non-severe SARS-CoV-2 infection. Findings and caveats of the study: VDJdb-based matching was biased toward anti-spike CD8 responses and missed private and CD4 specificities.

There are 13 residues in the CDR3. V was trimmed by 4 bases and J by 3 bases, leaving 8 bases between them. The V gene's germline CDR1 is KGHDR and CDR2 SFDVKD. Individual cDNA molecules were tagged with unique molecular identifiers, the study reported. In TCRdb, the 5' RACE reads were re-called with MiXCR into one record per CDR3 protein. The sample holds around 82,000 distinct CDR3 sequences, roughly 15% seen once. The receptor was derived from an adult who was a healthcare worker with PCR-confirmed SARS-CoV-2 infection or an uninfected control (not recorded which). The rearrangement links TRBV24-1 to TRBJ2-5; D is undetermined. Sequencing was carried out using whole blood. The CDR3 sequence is CATSDPNKETQYF. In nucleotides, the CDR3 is TGTGCCACCAGTGACCCGAACAAAGAGACCCAGTACTTC.